This T cell receptor beta chain was sequenced for a study of OX40 agonist ivuxolimab in advanced cancers. The overall study: Three patients showed partial responses: one hepatocellular carcinoma and two cutaneous melanoma cases.

This clone appeared a few times. The CDR3 has 15 residues. V gave up 7 bases and J gave up 2 bases, with 18 bases separating them. CDR1 SGDLS and CDR2 YYNGEE come from the germline V gene. TCRdb keeps only in-frame clones here, not all; method: immunoSEQ multiplex PCR. Altogether roughly 70,000 clones are present, roughly 87% being singletons, with the ten largest covering 2.8%. The source of this sequence is an adult with an advanced solid tumor such as melanoma, head and neck, liver or kidney cancer. Here the sequenced sample was CD4+ or CD8+ T cells sorted from blood, taken in a trial of the OX40 agonist ivuxolimab. The J gene is TRBJ2-5, the V gene TRBV9; D might be TRBD2 (6 bases). CDR3 residues: CASGTSSGKQETQYF. In DNA form, the CDR3 reads TGTGCCAGCGGAACCAGTAGCGGTAAACAAGAGACCCAGTACTTC.